Presented here are 30 T cell receptor beta chains from one specimen sequenced in a study of cytomegalovirus exposure and HLA in healthy donors. Produced via immunoSEQ multiplex PCR; TCRdb's table is partial and in-frame only. The sample lists roughly 260,000 clones, 90% occurring once. Sequencing was done on a sample of PBMCs. The source of these receptors is a woman aged 18-30 years in good health and CMV-seronegative.

V and J are TRBV21-1 and TRBJ2-1; the table names TRBD1, a call not compared with the DNA. TRBV21-1 is flagged as a pseudogene. The CDR3 length is 16 residues. The CDR3 region is CASSKDPQGWTEGQFF. The CDR3 nucleotides read TGTGCCAGCAGCAAAGATCCCCAGGGGTGGACGGAAGGGCAGTTCTTC.

This chain uses TRBV5-1 with TRBJ2-7, with D possibly matching TRBD2 (6 bases). V gave up 4 bases and J gave up 1 base, with 12 bases separating them. This CDR3 spans 14 amino acids. The germline V gene has CDR1 SGHRS and CDR2 YFSETQ. The CDR3 nucleotides are TGCGCCAGCAGCGGCCTAGCGAATTCCTACGAGCAGTACTTC. This gives the protein CASSGLANSYEQYF.

V is TRBV4-1 and J is TRBJ2-1; D is possibly TRBD2 (5 bases). This CDR3 has 16 amino acids. V lost 0 bases to trimming and J lost 3 bases, with 12 bases between them. Germline CDR1 reads MGHRA; CDR2 reads YSYEKL. This CDR3 reads CASSQDFERFYNEQFF. CDR3 DNA: TGCGCCAGCAGCCAAGATTTCGAGCGGTTCTACAATGAGCAGTTCTTC.

The gene calls are TRBV7-9 and TRBJ1-1, with TRBD1 identical over 7 bases. The CDR3 runs to 17 residues. The germline V gene has CDR1 SEHNR and CDR2 FQNEAQ (reference sequence). Trimming cost V 3 bases and J 4 bases; bases outside gene matches: 14. CDR3 coding DNA: TGTGCCAGCAGCTTCGATAGAGGGATCCCAGGGGGCACTGAAGCTTTCTTT. Translated, it gives CASSFDRGIPGGTEAFF. The full variable domain, its missing parts supplied by reference TRBV7-9 and TRBJ1-1, is DTGVSQNPRHKITKRGQNVTFRCDPISEHNRLYWYRQTLGQGPEFLTYFQNEAQLEKSRLLSDRFSAERPKGSFSTLEIQRTEQGDSAMYLCASSFDRGIPGGTEAFFGQGTRLTVV.

In nucleotides, the CDR3 is TGCGCCAGCAGCCAAGAGGCAGTAAACATTCAGTACTTC. Its protein product is CASSQEAVNIQYF. The rearrangement links TRBV4-1 to TRBJ2-4; D not certain. The CDR3 loop spans 13 amino acids. Trimming removed 0 bases from V and 6 bases from J, with 6 bases in between. Germline assignment: CDR1 MGHRA and CDR2 YSYEKL.

The chain uses TRBV19 and TRBJ1-5; the D gene is possibly TRBD1 (6 bases). V lost 7 bases to trimming and J lost 7 bases, with 14 bases between them. CDR1 and CDR2 (germline): LNHDA, SQIVND (reference sequence). The CDR3 length is 13 residues. The CDR3 coding sequence is TGTGCCAGTACTCGGGGGGCTCGGCAGCCCCAGCATTTT. Translated: CASTRGARQPQHF.

This clone came up a few times. The CDR3 sequence is CASSWGQGADYGYTF. The CDR3 nucleotides are TGCGCCAGCAGCTGGGGACAGGGGGCGGACTATGGCTACACCTTC. V and J are TRBV5-1 and TRBJ1-2, with TRBD1 matching 12 bases. This CDR3 has 15 amino acids. V lost 3 bases and J lost 3; bases outside the gene matches: 3. Germline lookup yields CDR1 SGHRS and CDR2 YFSETQ.

This chain uses TRBV12-2 with TRBJ2-3; TRBD1 is the table's D call and was not checked against the DNA. TRBV12-2 is a documented pseudogene. The CDR3 contains 18 residues. The CDR3 DNA reads as TGTGCAAGTCGCTTAGAAAGGGGGAACGGGGTCCCCGCAGATACGCAGTATTTT. Protein product: CASRLERGNGVPADTQYF.

The rearrangement joins TRBV6-5 to TRBJ1-3; 9 bases map to TRBD1. This CDR3 has 15 residues. Germline CDR1 reads MNHEY; CDR2 reads SVGAGI. The V and J ends lost 6 bases and 7 bases, in that order; junction bases with no gene match: 10. CDR3 DNA: TGTGCCAGCAGGAACCGGGACAGGGCGGGGAACACCATATATTTT. It yields the protein CASRNRDRAGNTIYF.

The V and J genes are TRBV7-9 and TRBJ1-1; D is ambiguous. CDR1 and CDR2 from the germline V gene are SEHNR and FQNEAQ (reference sequence). The CDR3 contains 14 residues. V dropped 5 bases and J dropped 3 bases, with 13 bases sitting between them. The CDR3 DNA reads TGTGCCAGCAGCCCGGTCGGGGAAGACACTGAAGCTTTCTTT. Encoded protein: CASSPVGEDTEAFF. The whole variable domain, filled in from reference TRBV7-9 and TRBJ1-1, reads DTGVSQNPRHKITKRGQNVTFRCDPISEHNRLYWYRQTLGQGPEFLTYFQNEAQLEKSRLLSDRFSAERPKGSFSTLEIQRTEQGDSAMYLCASSPVGEDTEAFFGQGTRLTVV.

The V and J genes are TRBV28 and TRBJ2-3; D may be TRBD1 (6 bases). V lost 5 bases, J lost 2 bases, and 17 bases lay in between. The CDR3 loop spans 16 amino acids. Germline lookup yields CDR1 MDHEN and CDR2 SYDVKM. CDR3: CASSPYHTGHTDTQYF. The CDR3, as DNA: TGTGCCAGCAGTCCCTATCATACAGGGCACACAGATACGCAGTATTTT.

The rearrangement joins TRBV21-1 to TRBJ2-3; TRBD2, the table's D call, lacks a check against the DNA. TRBV21-1 is deemed a pseudogene. The CDR3 sequence is 18 residues long. This CDR3 reads CASSKDGRGVSSADTQYF. The CDR3 DNA follows: TGTGCCAGCAGCAAAGACGGGCGGGGGGTCTCCTCGGCAGATACGCAGTATTTT.

The genes are TRBV2 and TRBJ2-5; unclear D gene. V dropped 3 bases and J dropped 0 bases, with 8 bases sitting between them. The CDR3 is made up of 14 amino acids. Germline lookup yields CDR1 SNHLY and CDR2 FYNNEI. In DNA form, the CDR3 reads TGTGCCAGCAGTGACACAGTATACCAAGAGACCCAGTACTTC. Its protein is CASSDTVYQETQYF.

This clone turned up a few times. The chain employs TRBV2 and TRBJ1-2, with 8 bases that match TRBD1. Unmatched junction bases numbered 5, after V lost 2 bases and J lost 3 bases. The CDR3 runs 15 residues. Germline CDR1 SNHLY, CDR2 FYNNEI. The CDR3 DNA sequence: TGTGCCAGCAGTGAAAGGACAGGGAATGACTATGGCTACACCTTC. Amino acid sequence: CASSERTGNDYGYTF.

The chain links TRBV5-1 to TRBJ2-1; 12 nucleotides agree with TRBD2. With 2 bases clipped from V and 8 bases from J, the junction kept 11 bases outside the gene matches. Germline V gene lookup returns CDR1 SGHRS and CDR2 YFSETQ. The CDR3 contains 17 residues. CDR3 sequence: CASSFHRTSGVVDEQFF. CDR3 in DNA: TGCGCCAGCAGCTTTCATAGGACTAGCGGGGTGGTAGATGAGCAGTTCTTC.

The V call is TRBV25-1, the J call TRBJ2-1, with 10 bases fitting TRBD2. Germline V CDR1 and CDR2: MGHDK, SYGVNS. The CDR3 extends over 16 amino acids. V trimming: 1 base; J trimming: 8 bases; junction bases outside the gene matches: 8. CDR3 sequence (DNA): TGTGCCAGCAGTGAATTCAGCGGGGGGGCCTGGGATGAGCAGTTCTTC. This gives the protein CASSEFSGGAWDEQFF.

The chain joins TRBV4-1 to TRBJ2-4; possible D gene TRBD2, 6 bases. CDR1 is MGHRA, CDR2 YSYEKL, per germline. Trimming stripped 4 bases from V and 7 bases from J, with 17 bases between. The CDR3 sequence is 15 residues long. The CDR3 DNA is TGCGCCAGCAGCCCGGGCTTCGGGGCGGGGAACATTCAGTACTTC. Residues: CASSPGFGAGNIQYF.

The rearrangement joins TRBV7-2 to TRBJ2-7, with 8 bases fitting TRBD1. Germline CDR1 reads SGHTA; CDR2 reads FQGNSA. The CDR3 covers 15 residues. The V gene end was trimmed by 5 bases and the J gene end by 3 bases; junction bases not matched to a gene: 9. The CDR3 sequence: CASSVQRDRNYEQYF. CDR3 DNA sequence: TGTGCCAGCAGCGTCCAACGGGACAGGAACTACGAGCAGTACTTC.

The rearrangement uses TRBV30 and TRBJ2-3; the match to TRBD1 covers 8 bases. Germline V gene sequence: CDR1 GTSNPN, CDR2 SVGIG (reference sequence). This CDR3 has 14 residues. V gave up 0 bases and J gave up 4 bases; unmatched junction bases: 3. CDR3 residues: CAWSVSGGPDTQYF. The CDR3, as DNA: TGTGCCTGGAGTGTATCAGGGGGCCCAGATACGCAGTATTTT.

The chain recombines TRBV29-1 with TRBJ2-1; TRBD1 aligns across 12 bases. In germline, CDR1 is SQVTM, CDR2 ANQGSEA. V shed 7 bases and J 9 bases; nucleotides not matched to a gene: 4. CDR3 length equals 12 residues. CDR3: CSGGQGAAEQFF. CDR3 DNA: TGCAGCGGGGGACAGGGGGCGGCTGAGCAGTTCTTC.

This sequence joins TRBV4-1 and TRBJ1-6; 7 bases are a match to TRBD1. V was clipped by 3 bases and J by 4 bases; unmatched bases: 15. Germline V CDR1 and CDR2: MGHRA, YSYEKL. CDR3 length equals 19 residues. DNA of the CDR3: TGCGCCAGCAGCCACATTGTGCGGGGACAGTCACTTTATAATTCACCCCTCCACTTT. Amino acid sequence: CASSHIVRGQSLYNSPLHF.

The V call is TRBV27, the J call TRBJ1-1, with no clear D. This CDR3 has 14 residues. CDR1 and CDR2 (germline): MNHEY, SMNVEV (reference sequence). With 0 bases removed from V and 4 bases from J, the gap between germline ends came to 9 bases. CDR3 nucleotide sequence: TGTGCCAGCAGTTTATCCCAGGTCGTCACTGAAGCTTTCTTT. As protein: CASSLSQVVTEAFF.

This sequence joins TRBV11-2 and TRBJ2-3, with D tentatively TRBD1 (5 bases). This CDR3 contains 14 residues. The germline V and J ends were trimmed by 3 bases and 2 bases, with 9 bases remaining between them. CDR1 and CDR2 from the germline V gene are SGHAT and FQNNGV. Written as DNA, the CDR3 is TGTGCCAGCAGCTTGGGGCGGACCACAGATACGCAGTATTTT. Encoded protein: CASSLGRTTDTQYF.

V usage is TRBV27 and J usage is TRBJ1-1; D possibly corresponds to TRBD1 (6 bases). Deletions cut 6 bases from V and 6 bases from J, with 14 bases between. CDR1 MNHEY and CDR2 SMNVEV come from the germline V gene (reference sequence). This CDR3 has 13 residues. This chain's CDR3 is CASSLGGGSEAFF. CDR3 sequence (DNA): TGTGCCAGCAGCCTAGGGGGAGGGTCTGAAGCTTTCTTT.

This chain connects TRBV5-1 to TRBJ2-3; D is unresolved. Per germline, CDR1 SGHRS and CDR2 YFSETQ. The CDR3 length is 15 residues. Trimming cost V 0 bases and J 0 bases, with 8 bases left between them. The CDR3 reads CASSLDGSSTDTQYF. CDR3 DNA sequence: TGCGCCAGCAGCTTGGATGGCAGTAGCACAGATACGCAGTATTTT.

The V gene is TRBV6-1, the J gene TRBJ2-1; a weak D match, TRBD1 (6 bases). CDR3 length equals 15 residues. Germline loops: CDR1 MNHNS, CDR2 SASEGT. The V end lost 2 bases, the J end lost 7 bases, and 15 bases lay between the germline ends. In DNA, the CDR3 is TGTGCCAGCAGTGAACAGGGGATCTTTACAAATGAGCAGTTCTTC. Its protein product is CASSEQGIFTNEQFF.

This clone appeared a single time. The rearrangement joins TRBV5-4 to TRBJ1-1; no firm D call. Germline lookup yields CDR1 SGHNT and CDR2 YYREEE (reference sequence). The length of the CDR3 is 12 residues. The V and J ends lost 0 bases and 8 bases respectively, with 8 bases between them. The CDR3: CASSLASGEAFF. The CDR3, as DNA: TGTGCCAGCAGCTTGGCGAGCGGAGAAGCTTTCTTT.

This rearrangement joins TRBV11-2 to TRBJ2-7; TRBD1 agrees at 8 bases. The CDR3 has 13 amino acids. V shed 6 bases, J shed 6 bases, and the junction held 7 bases outside the gene matches. Germline lookup yields CDR1 SGHAT and CDR2 FQNNGV. CDR3 amino acids: CASRTGVLAEQYF. DNA of the CDR3: TGTGCCAGCAGGACAGGGGTTCTTGCCGAGCAGTACTTC.

The chain combines TRBV28 with TRBJ1-4, with D possibly being TRBD1 (5 bases). Germline CDR1 reads MDHEN; CDR2 reads SYDVKM. This CDR3 has 13 residues. V lost 3 bases and J 6 bases, leaving 8 bases between the germline ends. CDR3 protein: CASSLGGDEKLFF. DNA of the CDR3: TGTGCCAGCAGTTTGGGGGGGGATGAAAAACTGTTTTTT.

V usage is TRBV7-6 and J usage is TRBJ2-6; D uncertain. V lost 5 bases and J 0 bases, leaving 11 bases between the germline ends. The germline gives CDR1 SGHVS, CDR2 FNYEAQ. CDR3 length: 16 residues. The CDR3 DNA is TGTGCCAGCAGCCTCCGGTCGGGCTCTGGGGCCAACGTCCTGACTTTC. It is translated as CASSLRSGSGANVLTF.